Presented here are 16 T cell receptor beta chains from one specimen sequenced in a study of shared T cell receptors in the human thymus. Produced via immunoSEQ multiplex PCR; TCRdb's table is partial and in-frame only. The table includes 700,000 or so clones, 75% to 90% detected once. These data are also associated with another study on human thymus T cells.

Sample: thymocytes. These receptors all come from a girl in the first two years of life with a congenital heart defect.

V usage is TRBV5-1 and J usage is TRBJ2-1; TRBD2 agrees at 11 bases. Trimming removed 2 bases from V and 8 bases from J; junction bases left unmatched: 15. The length of the CDR3 is 18 residues. From germline, CDR1 is SGHRS and CDR2 YFSETQ. The CDR3 nucleotides are TGCGCCAGCAGCTTAGCTCCCGCTAGCGGGGGGCGACAGGATGAGCAGTTCTTC. Its translation is CASSLAPASGGRQDEQFF. Complete variable domain (other parts from reference TRBV5-1 and TRBJ2-1): KAGVTQTPRYLIKTRGQQVTLSCSPISGHRSVSWYQQTPGQGLQFLFEYFSETQRNKGNFPGRFSGRQFSNSRSEMNVSTLELGDSALYLCASSLAPASGGRQDEQFFGPGTRLTVL.

The chain carries TRBV28 and TRBJ1-2; TRBD1 matches at 7 bases. There are 14 residues in the CDR3. V gave up 5 bases and J gave up 6 bases; unmatched junction bases: 9. Germline CDR1 and CDR2: MDHEN and SYDVKM. The CDR3 DNA is TGTGCCAGCAGTGGCGGAGGGGGCGCAGATGGCTACACCTTC. Translated: CASSGGGGADGYTF.

The chain links TRBV19 to TRBJ1-5; a possible D gene is TRBD1 (6 bases). Per germline, CDR1 LNHDA and CDR2 SQIVND (reference sequence). CDR3 size: 14 residues. The germline V and J ends were trimmed by 5 bases and 3 bases, with 11 bases remaining between them. The CDR3 is CASSWQGNNQPQHF. The CDR3 nucleotides are TGTGCCAGTAGTTGGCAGGGGAACAATCAGCCCCAGCATTTT.

The chain links TRBV9 to TRBJ2-1, with D possibly being TRBD2 (5 bases). The CDR3 runs 19 residues. Trimming stripped 2 bases from V and 0 bases from J, with 21 bases between. Germline V gene sequence: CDR1 SGDLS, CDR2 YYNGEE. CDR3 sequence (DNA): TGTGCCAGCAGCGTTCCCCGGGGTACACGTCCGAGCTCCTACAATGAGCAGTTCTTC. Amino acids: CASSVPRGTRPSSYNEQFF.

In its sample, this clone was seen a few times. The V call is TRBV14, the J call TRBJ1-1; D is perhaps TRBD1 (5 bases). The CDR3 is 14 residues long. V lost 0 bases to trimming and J lost 5 bases, with 10 bases between them. Germline assignment: CDR1 SGHDN and CDR2 FVKESK. CDR3: CASSQDYGGTEAFF. CDR3 sequence (DNA): TGTGCCAGCAGCCAAGATTACGGGGGGACTGAAGCTTTCTTT.

The gene calls are TRBV4-1 and TRBJ1-2, with a tentative D call TRBD1 (6 bases). Per germline, CDR1 MGHRA and CDR2 YSYEKL. Trimming took off 6 bases at V and 2 bases at J, with 16 bases between the two ends. The CDR3 contains 15 residues. CDR3 bases: TGCGCCAGCAGACAAACAGGGACCTCGAACTATGGCTACACCTTC. It translates to CASRQTGTSNYGYTF.

V usage is TRBV14 and J usage is TRBJ1-2, with D possibly being TRBD1 (5 bases). The CDR3 has 16 amino acids. V was pared by 0 bases and J by 4 bases, with 15 bases between. The V gene's germline CDR1 is SGHDN and CDR2 FVKESK. In DNA form, the CDR3 reads TGTGCCAGCAGCCAAGATCGGCAGGGCCCTTTCTATGGCTACACCTTC. This sequence encodes CASSQDRQGPFYGYTF.

The V call is TRBV7-2, the J call TRBJ1-3; 7 nucleotides line up with TRBD1. CDR3 size: 18 residues. From germline, CDR1 is SGHTA and CDR2 FQGNSA. Trimming cost V 5 bases and J 7 bases; bases outside gene matches: 20. The CDR3 DNA sequence: TGTGCCAGCAGCCCAAGACTTAGGGTAGGGGGCATAAGGAACACCATATATTTT. Translating gives CASSPRLRVGGIRNTIYF.

This chain connects TRBV4-1 to TRBJ1-5; 8 nucleotides align to TRBD1. CDR1 and CDR2 (germline): MGHRA, YSYEKL. This CDR3 comprises 19 residues. J lost 1 base, V lost 4 bases, and 15 bases had no gene match. As DNA, the CDR3 is TGCGCCAGCAGCCGAACACCGGGACAGGTAATCGTCAGCAATCAGCCCCAGCATTTT. Amino acid sequence: CASSRTPGQVIVSNQPQHF.

The chain joins TRBV5-8 to TRBJ2-7; 8 bases map to TRBD2. This CDR3 contains 15 residues. The V gene's germline CDR1 is SGHTS and CDR2 YDEGEE. V gave up 6 bases and J gave up 5 bases; unmatched junction bases: 13. In DNA, the CDR3 is TGTGCCAGCACCGGGGAGGGACTAGATATCGACGAGCAGTACTTC. Protein sequence: CASTGEGLDIDEQYF.

This clone was seen only once. The chain joins TRBV6-5 to TRBJ1-4, with 8 bases aligning to TRBD1. CDR1 is MNHEY and CDR2 is SVGAGI in the germline V gene. The CDR3 has 14 residues. V gave up 6 bases and J gave up 5 bases; unmatched junction bases: 5. Here the CDR3 reads CASSPTGGNEKLFF. The CDR3 DNA follows: TGTGCCAGCAGCCCCACAGGGGGAAATGAAAAACTGTTTTTT.

The chain carries TRBV12-5 and TRBJ1-3; 7 nucleotides match TRBD1. This CDR3 region has 16 residues. With V trimmed by 2 bases and J by 4 bases, 8 bases remained unmatched. Germline CDR1 and CDR2: LGHNT and FRNRAP. CDR3 sequence reads: CASGLPRTGHGNTIYF. The CDR3 nucleotides read TGTGCTAGTGGTTTGCCCAGGACAGGTCACGGAAACACCATATATTTT.

This clone has only one observation. The chain joins TRBV11-2 to TRBJ2-3; maybe TRBD1 (5 bases). The CDR3 extends over 19 amino acids. Trimming left V 4 bases short and J 1 base short, with 24 bases between. The germline V gene encodes CDR1 SGHAT and CDR2 FQNNGV. CDR3 nucleotides: TGTGCCAGCAGCTCTTCGGCAGGGCCGGTTATCTGGTGCACAGATACGCAGTATTTT. Translated, it gives CASSSSAGPVIWCTDTQYF.

V usage is TRBV7-4 and J usage is TRBJ1-1; D call uncertain. The CDR3 runs to 19 residues. V shed 5 bases and J shed 1 base, with 26 bases lying between them. CDR1 and CDR2 from the germline V gene are SGHVT and SQSDAQ. CDR3 in amino acids: CASSPISMGHIFWNTEAFF. CDR3 in DNA: TGTGCCAGCAGCCCCATCAGTATGGGCCACATTTTTTGGAACACTGAAGCTTTCTTT.

V is TRBV6-1 and J is TRBJ1-5; the D is unclear. V lost 4 bases to trimming and J lost 4 bases, with 11 bases between them. CDR3 size: 14 residues. CDR1 and CDR2 from the germline V gene are MNHNS and SASEGT. DNA of the CDR3: TGTGCCAGCAGTGGAGGGCAGACTAATCAGCCCCAGCATTTT. Protein: CASSGGQTNQPQHF.

The chain combines TRBV10-2 with TRBJ2-1; 11 bases line up with TRBD2. V was clipped by 7 bases and J by 12 bases; unmatched bases: 26. The CDR3 spans 19 residues. Germline V gene lookup returns CDR1 WSHSY and CDR2 SAAADI. In DNA, the CDR3 is TGCGCCAGCACCCCCCAGAGGCTAGCGGGGGGCCGGCTCCCGTTAGGGCAGTTCTTC. This codes for CASTPQRLAGGRLPLGQFF.